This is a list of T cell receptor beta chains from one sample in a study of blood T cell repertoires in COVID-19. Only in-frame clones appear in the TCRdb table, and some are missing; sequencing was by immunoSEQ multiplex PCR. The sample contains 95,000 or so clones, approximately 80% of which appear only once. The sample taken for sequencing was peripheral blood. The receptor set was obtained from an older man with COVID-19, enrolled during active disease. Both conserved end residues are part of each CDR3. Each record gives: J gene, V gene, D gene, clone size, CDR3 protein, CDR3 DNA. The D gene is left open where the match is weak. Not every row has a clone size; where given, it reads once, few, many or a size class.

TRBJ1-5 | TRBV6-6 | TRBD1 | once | CASSPQSTGVLGSNQPQHF | TGTGCCAGCAGTCCCCAATCGACAGGGGTTCTTGGGAGCAATCAGCCCCAGCATTTT
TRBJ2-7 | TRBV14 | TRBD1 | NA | CASSQDRAHEQYF | TGTGCCAGCAGCCAGGACAGGGCCCACGAGCAGTACTTC
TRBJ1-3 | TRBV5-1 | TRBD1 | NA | CASSSGQGNTIYF | TGCGCCAGCAGCTCGGGACAGGGAAACACCATATATTTT
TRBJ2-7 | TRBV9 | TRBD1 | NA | CASSVGQGNVYEQYF | TGTGCCAGCAGCGTCGGACAGGGGAACGTCTACGAGCAGTACTTC
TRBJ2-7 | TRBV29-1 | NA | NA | CSVVFSGDGQYF | TGCAGCGTTGTGTTCTCGGGTGACGGGCAGTACTTC
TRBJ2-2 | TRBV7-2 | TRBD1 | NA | CASSLVGTANTGELFF | TGTGCCAGCAGCTTAGTCGGGACAGCGAACACCGGGGAGCTGTTTTTT
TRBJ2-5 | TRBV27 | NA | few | CASSLSKSGQETQYF | TGTGCCAGCAGTTTATCGAAGAGCGGCCAAGAGACCCAGTACTTC
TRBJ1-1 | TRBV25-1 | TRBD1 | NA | CASGQGNTEAFF | TGTGCCAGCGGACAGGGGAACACTGAAGCTTTCTTT
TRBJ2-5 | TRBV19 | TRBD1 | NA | CASTMTGGLFETQYF | TGTGCCAGTACTATGACAGGGGGCCTTTTTGAGACCCAGTACTTC
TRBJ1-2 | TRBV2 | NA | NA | CASSGEGFYGYTF | TGTGCCAGCAGTGGGGAGGGATTCTATGGCTACACCTTC
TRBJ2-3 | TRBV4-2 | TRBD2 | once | CASSRSGGRADTQYF | TGTGCCAGCAGCCGTAGCGGGGGTAGGGCAGATACGCAGTATTTT
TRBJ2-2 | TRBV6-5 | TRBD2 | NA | CASSLAGGTGELFF | TGTGCCAGCTCGCTAGCGGGGGGCACCGGGGAGCTGTTTTTT
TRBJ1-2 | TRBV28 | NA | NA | CASSFRQVGGYTF | TGTGCCAGCAGTTTTCGCCAGGTTGGCGGCTACACCTTC
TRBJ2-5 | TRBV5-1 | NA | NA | CASSLTKETQYF | TGCGCCAGCAGCTTGACAAAAGAGACCCAGTACTTC
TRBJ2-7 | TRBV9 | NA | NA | CASSVDGNPYEQYF | TGTGCCAGCAGCGTAGACGGGAATCCCTACGAGCAGTACTTC
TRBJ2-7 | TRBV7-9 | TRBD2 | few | CASSLGTTSYEQYF | TGTGCCAGCAGCTTGGGGACTACCTCCTACGAGCAGTACTTC
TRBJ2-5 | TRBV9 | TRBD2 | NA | CASSVESSGGRGAQYF | TGTGCCAGCAGCGTAGAATCTAGCGGGGGCCGGGGGGCCCAGTACTTC
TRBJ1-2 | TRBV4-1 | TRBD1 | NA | CASSQDGDSGQGAGYTF | TGCGCCAGCAGCCAAGATGGGGACTCGGGACAGGGGGCTGGCTACACCTTC
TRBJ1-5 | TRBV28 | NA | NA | CASTYGDQPQHF | TGTGCCAGCACGTACGGGGATCAGCCCCAGCATTTT
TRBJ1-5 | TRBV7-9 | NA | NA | CASSAQGSSGNQPQHF | TGTGCCAGCAGCGCGCAGGGAAGTAGTGGCAATCAGCCCCAGCATTTT
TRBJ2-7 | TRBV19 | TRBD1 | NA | CASSPGQGLLYEQYF | TGTGCCAGTAGCCCGGGACAGGGGCTCCTCTACGAGCAGTACTTC
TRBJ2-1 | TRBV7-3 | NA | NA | CASSLTGGYNEQFF | TGTGCCAGCAGCTTAACGGGAGGATACAATGAGCAGTTCTTC
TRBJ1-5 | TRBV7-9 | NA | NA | CASSLVLQGKPQHF | TGTGCCAGCAGCTTAGTTTTGCAGGGAAAGCCCCAGCATTTT
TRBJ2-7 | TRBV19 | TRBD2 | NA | CASSTLRTSGNYEQYF | TGTGCCAGTAGTACCCTAAGGACTAGCGGGAACTACGAGCAGTACTTC
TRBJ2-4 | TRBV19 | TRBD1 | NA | CASNSMTGNLAKNIQYF | TGTGCCAGTAACTCAATGACAGGGAACCTAGCCAAAAACATTCAGTACTTC
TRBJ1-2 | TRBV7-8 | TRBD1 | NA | CASSGPGQGAGGYTF | TGTGCCAGCAGCGGTCCGGGACAGGGGGCCGGTGGCTACACCTTC
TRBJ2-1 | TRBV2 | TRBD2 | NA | CATAALAGEVGEQFF | TGTGCCACCGCCGCCCTAGCGGGGGAAGTAGGTGAGCAGTTCTTC
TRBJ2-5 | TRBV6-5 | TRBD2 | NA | CASSYRREAAQYF | TGTGCCAGCAGTTACCGGCGGGAGGCGGCCCAGTACTTC
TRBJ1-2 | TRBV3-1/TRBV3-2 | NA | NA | CASSQDFGVGYGYTF | TGTGCCAGCAGCCAAGATTTCGGGGTTGGCTATGGCTACACCTTC
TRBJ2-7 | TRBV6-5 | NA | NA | CASSQTGYEQYF | TGTGCCAGCAGCCAGACAGGATACGAGCAGTACTTC
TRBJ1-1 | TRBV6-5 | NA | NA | CASPRPTVNTEAFF | TGTGCCAGCCCCCGTCCTACAGTCAACACTGAAGCTTTCTTT
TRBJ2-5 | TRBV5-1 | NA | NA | CASSPVQGIQETQYF | TGCGCCAGCAGTCCAGTCCAGGGGATACAAGAGACCCAGTACTTC
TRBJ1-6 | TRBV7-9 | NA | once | CASSDPGDSPLHF | TGTGCCAGCAGCGACCCGGGGGATTCACCCCTCCACTTT
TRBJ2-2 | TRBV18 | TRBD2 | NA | CASSQRDLAGGNTGELFF | TGTGCCAGCTCCCAAAGAGATCTAGCGGGAGGTAACACCGGGGAGCTGTTTTTT
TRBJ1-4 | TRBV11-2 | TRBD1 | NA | CASSSGTGEPNEKLFF | TGTGCCAGCAGCTCTGGGACAGGGGAGCCTAATGAAAAACTGTTTTTT
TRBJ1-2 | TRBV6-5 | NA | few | CASSYAGGGYTF | TGTGCCAGCAGTTACGCTGGGGGGGGCTACACCTTC
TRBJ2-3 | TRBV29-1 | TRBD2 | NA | CSVVGLAGTDTQYF | TGCAGCGTTGTTGGTCTAGCGGGCACAGATACGCAGTATTTT
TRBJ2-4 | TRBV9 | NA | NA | CASSVGQENIQYF | TGTGCCAGCAGCGTGGGACAAGAAAACATTCAGTACTTC
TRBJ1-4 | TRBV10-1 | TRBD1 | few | CASSEGTGAFVGFLFF | TGCGCCAGCAGTGAGGGGACAGGGGCCTTTGTAGGTTTTCTGTTTTTT
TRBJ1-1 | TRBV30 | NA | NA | CAWSDNRQADTEAFF | TGTGCCTGGAGTGATAATCGGCAGGCAGACACTGAAGCTTTCTTT
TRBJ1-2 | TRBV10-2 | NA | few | CASSEQGLYGYTF | TGCGCCAGCAGTGAACAGGGTTTATATGGCTACACCTTC
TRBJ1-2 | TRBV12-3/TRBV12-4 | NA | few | CASSLVTRAGYTF | TGTGCCAGCAGTTTAGTAACCAGGGCTGGCTACACCTTC
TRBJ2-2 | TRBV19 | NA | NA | CASSIAGASGELFF | TGTGCCAGTAGTATAGCGGGAGCGAGCGGGGAGCTGTTTTTT
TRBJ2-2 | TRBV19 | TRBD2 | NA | CASSSFAGVSTGELFF | TGTGCCAGTAGTAGTTTTGCGGGGGTGAGCACCGGGGAGCTGTTTTTT
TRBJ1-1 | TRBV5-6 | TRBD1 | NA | CASSSQGAWTEAFF | TGTGCCAGCAGCTCACAGGGGGCCTGGACTGAAGCTTTCTTT
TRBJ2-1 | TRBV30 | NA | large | CAWTRESGTEQFF | TGTGCCTGGACTAGAGAGTCCGGTACTGAGCAGTTCTTC
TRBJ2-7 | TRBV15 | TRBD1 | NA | CATSTGGYEQYF | TGTGCCACCAGTACAGGGGGATACGAGCAGTACTTC
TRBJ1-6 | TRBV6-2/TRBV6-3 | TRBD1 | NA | CASSYEPGGSPLHF | TGTGCCAGCAGTTACGAGCCAGGGGGTTCACCCCTCCACTTT
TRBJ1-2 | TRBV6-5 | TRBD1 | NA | CASTQGQGVTGYTF | TGTGCCAGCACCCAAGGACAGGGGGTAACGGGCTACACCTTC
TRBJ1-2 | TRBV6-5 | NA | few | CASSPDIRGYTF | TGTGCCAGCAGTCCCGACATCAGGGGCTACACCTTC
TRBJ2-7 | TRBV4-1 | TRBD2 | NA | CASSSGTSGYEQYF | TGCGCCAGCAGCAGCGGGACTAGTGGTTACGAGCAGTACTTC
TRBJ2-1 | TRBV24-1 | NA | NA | CATSARNNEQFF | TGTGCCACCAGTGCTAGAAACAATGAGCAGTTCTTC
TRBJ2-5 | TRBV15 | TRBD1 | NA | CATSRSGTGQETQYF | TGTGCCACCAGCAGATCCGGGACAGGCCAAGAGACCCAGTACTTC
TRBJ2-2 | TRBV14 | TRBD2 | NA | CASSRISGVNTGELFF | TGTGCCAGCAGTCGCATTAGCGGGGTGAACACCGGGGAGCTGTTTTTT
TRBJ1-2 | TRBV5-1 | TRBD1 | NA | CASSLEQGYGYTF | TGCGCCAGCAGCTTGGAACAGGGGTATGGCTACACCTTC
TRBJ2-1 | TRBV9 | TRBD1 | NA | CASSVLTGTGIDEQFF | TGTGCCAGCAGCGTACTGACGGGGACAGGGATCGATGAGCAGTTCTTC
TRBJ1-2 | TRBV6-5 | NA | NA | CASSHRGLNYGYTF | TGTGCCAGCAGTCACAGAGGGCTTAACTATGGCTACACCTTC
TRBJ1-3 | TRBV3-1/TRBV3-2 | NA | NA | CASSRGVSSGNTIYF | TGTGCCAGCTCACGAGGCGTATCCTCTGGAAACACCATATATTTT
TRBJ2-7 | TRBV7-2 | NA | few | CASSLAVGVSYEQYF | TGTGCCAGCAGCTTAGCGGTAGGGGTATCCTACGAGCAGTACTTC